Listed here are 8 T cell receptor beta chains from one sample, sequenced in a study of beta chain features in type 1 diabetes. Investigators reverse transcribed all isolated RNA, so they sequenced expressed TCRB transcripts. Using immunoSEQ multiplex PCR, the repertoire was profiled, and TCRdb retains in-frame clones only, with some absent. Found here are 400,000 to 550,000 clones, about an eighth of them singletons; the top ten hold roughly 0.046%. Sequenced sample: naive CD4+ T cells from blood. Every receptor here comes from a woman between 18 and 29 years old in good health.

This clone has more than one count but fewer than ten. The chain combines TRBV30 with TRBJ2-1, with TRBD2 identical over 9 bases. V was pared by 2 bases and J by 7 bases, with 6 bases of the junction left unmatched. Germline loops: CDR1 GTSNPN, CDR2 SVGIG (reference sequence). The CDR3 has 14 amino acids. CDR3 sequence reads: CAWSPGTSTNEQFF. In DNA form, the CDR3 reads TGTGCCTGGAGTCCCGGGACTAGCACGAATGAGCAGTTCTTC.

V gene TRBV25-1 combines with J gene TRBJ2-3; perhaps TRBD2 as D (7 bases). This CDR3 has 15 residues. Trimming cost V 5 bases and J 4 bases, with 16 bases left between them. Germline values: CDR1 MGHDK, CDR2 SYGVNS. The CDR3 nucleotides are TGTGCCAGCAGTCCGGCGGGGGCCCGCGCAGATACGCAGTATTTT. Its translation: CASSPAGARADTQYF.

The rearrangement uses TRBV29-1 and TRBJ2-5; a weak D match, TRBD1 (5 bases). Germline V gene lookup returns CDR1 SQVTM and CDR2 ANQGSEA. V was clipped by 4 bases and J by 3 bases, with 15 bases between them. This CDR3 contains 14 residues. In DNA form, the CDR3 reads TGCAGCGTTGCTTACAGGTTGCACGAAGAGACCCAGTACTTC. This codes for CSVAYRLHEETQYF.

This clone was counted a few times. V and J are TRBV4-3 and TRBJ2-7; D not resolved. The CDR3 is 15 residues long. Germline CDR1 LGHNA, CDR2 YSLEER. Trimming pared 4 bases from V and 7 bases from J, leaving 20 bases between. CDR3 amino acids: CASSRSTTSLSEQYF. In DNA, the CDR3 is TGCGCCAGCAGCCGGTCGACAACCTCTCTCTCGGAGCAGTACTTC.

This clone was seen a handful of times. This sequence joins TRBV27 and TRBJ2-5; D could derive from TRBD1 or TRBD2 (6 bases each). Trimming left V 5 bases short and J 4 bases short, with 17 bases between. Germline V CDR1 and CDR2: MNHEY, SMNVEV (reference sequence). The CDR3 covers 15 residues. The CDR3 DNA is TGTGCCAGCAGTCCTCACCCCGGGGGCCCAGAGACCCAGTACTTC. Its protein is CASSPHPGGPETQYF.

There are a few counts of this clone. V and J are TRBV7-2 and TRBJ1-2; a weak D match, TRBD1 (6 bases). The CDR3 totals 14 residues. The V gene's germline CDR1 is SGHTA and CDR2 FQGNSA. V lost 5 bases and J lost 8, with 18 bases in between. CDR3 sequence reads: CASSQRTDSGGYTF. The CDR3, as DNA: TGTGCCAGCAGCCAAAGGACGGACAGTGGAGGCTACACCTTC.

CDR3 residues: CAISESGTGRTDTQYF. CDR3 DNA sequence: TGTGCCATCAGTGAGTCTGGGACAGGGCGCACAGATACGCAGTATTTT. The chain uses TRBV10-3 and TRBJ2-3; 9 bases match TRBD1. Germline V gene sequence: CDR1 ENHRY, CDR2 SYGVKD. This CDR3 has 16 residues. The ends lost 0 bases at V and 1 base at J; junction bases unmatched: 2.

The chain recombines TRBV28 with TRBJ2-7; the match to TRBD1 covers 8 bases. CDR3 size: 15 residues. Germline CDR1 and CDR2: MDHEN and SYDVKM. The V and J ends lost 4 bases and 4 bases, in that order; junction bases with no gene match: 9. The CDR3 here is CASSSSGTGGYEQYV. CDR3 in DNA: TGTGCCAGCAGTTCATCCGGGACAGGAGGTTACGAGCAGTACGTC.